The 6 T cell receptor beta chains presented below share a single source sample, sequenced in a study of CD8 T cells in ankylosing spondylitis. Study-wide results and caveats: A TCR beta motif of about 8 highly homologous variants seemed to mark ankylosing spondylitis blood.

MiXCR, applied by TCRdb to the 5' RACE reads, yields one record per CDR3 protein. The sample has some 800,000 distinct CDR3 sequences, 12% seen once. No antigen has been identified for these receptors. Sequencing was carried out using blood, either unsorted or a sorted T cell fraction (not recorded which). These receptors all come from a male donor with ankylosing spondylitis.

V and J are TRBV29-1 and TRBJ2-3; 9 bases are shared with TRBD2. CDR3 length: 15 amino acids. Germline V gene lookup returns CDR1 SQVTM and CDR2 ANQGSEA. V trimming: 3 bases; J trimming: 4 bases; junction bases outside the gene matches: 8. CDR3 nucleotides: TGCAGCGTTGAGGGGACTAGCAGTATGGCAGATACGCAGTATTTT. Amino acid sequence: CSVEGTSSMADTQYF.

The chain joins TRBV5-1 to TRBJ1-6, with D possibly TRBD1 on 6 matching bases. Germline-derived CDR1 and CDR2 are SGHRS and YFSETQ. The CDR3 has 14 residues. V was cut by 4 bases and J by 8 bases, with 13 bases left in between. The CDR3 here is CASSPEGGDSPLHF. CDR3 coding DNA: TGCGCCAGCAGCCCCGAGGGGGGCGATTCACCCCTCCACTTT.

The rearrangement uses TRBV9 and TRBJ1-1; D unresolved. Trimming cost V 5 bases and J 3 bases, with 11 bases left between them. Germline CDR1 and CDR2: SGDLS and YYNGEE. The CDR3 loop spans 13 amino acids. The CDR3, as DNA: TGTGCCAGCAGTGCCCACCCTTACACTGAAGCTTTCTTT. This translates into CASSAHPYTEAFF.

This clonotype has ten or more counts. The chain carries TRBV29-1 and TRBJ1-6, with 7 bases aligning to TRBD1. There are 13 residues in the CDR3. After removal of 5 bases from V and 10 bases from J, the junction contained 8 bases not matched to a gene. Germline assignment: CDR1 SQVTM and CDR2 ANQGSEA. In nucleotides, the CDR3 is TGCAGCGTTTCCCAGGGGGACGGATCACCCCTCCACTTT. Protein product: CSVSQGDGSPLHF.

V usage is TRBV4-3 and J usage is TRBJ2-3; 10 bases match TRBD1. V gave up 0 bases and J gave up 5 bases; unmatched junction bases: 8. Germline V gene sequence: CDR1 LGHNA, CDR2 YSLEER. This CDR3 is built from 17 residues. CDR3 residues: CASSQDYRQGAIDTQYF. The DNA of the CDR3 is TGCGCCAGCAGCCAAGATTACCGACAGGGGGCTATAGATACGCAGTATTTT.

Details on this clonotype: A read error may produce the germline difference seen at one junction end. V usage is TRBV5-1 and J usage is TRBJ1-1; TRBD1 is a possible D gene (6 bases). CDR3 length: 15 residues. Germline CDR1 reads SGHRS; CDR2 reads YFSETQ. The CDR3 is CASSLGQFVNTEVFF. CDR3 DNA: TGCGCCAGCAGCCTCGGACAGTTCGTGAACACTGAAGTTTTCTTT. Variable domain in full (rest from reference TRBV5-1 and TRBJ1-1): KAGVTQTPRYLIKTRGQQVTLSCSPISGHRSVSWYQQTPGQGLQFLFEYFSETQRNKGNFPGRFSGRQFSNSRSEMNVSTLELGDSALYLCASSLGQFVNTEVFFGQGTRLTVV.